This TCR beta chain was profiled in a study of CD8 T cells in ankylosing spondylitis. This clonotype was seen repeatedly, ten times or more. TCRdb called the 5' RACE reads again in MiXCR, with one record for every CDR3 protein. This table has 150,000 to 200,000 distinct CDR3 sequences, approximately 9% appearing once. The sample was blood, either unsorted or a sorted T cell fraction (not recorded which). The source of this sequence is a female donor with ankylosing spondylitis or in good health (not recorded which).

The CDR3 loop reads CASSYPLGAGSGNTIYF. The CDR3 bases are TGTGCCAGCAGTTACCCACTGGGGGCGGGCTCTGGAAACACCATATATTTT. J is TRBJ1-3 and V is TRBV6-5; D may be TRBD1 (6 bases). Per the germline V gene, CDR1 is MNHEY and CDR2 is SVGAGI. V lost 2 bases and J lost 0, with 14 bases in between. The CDR3 is made up of 17 amino acids.